This TCR beta chain was observed in a study of CD8 T cells in Susac syndrome (dated by TCRdb to the late 2010s). With respect to the entire study: Repertoire sequencing was used to test whether CD8+ T cell activation and differentiation in Susac syndrome was antigen driven. Summary of the overall study and its limitations: The TCR sequencing and HLA analysis was acknowledged to have included a relatively small number of individuals.

High-throughput TCR beta sequencing profiled peripheral blood CD8+ and CD4+ T cells from healthy donors, Susac syndrome patients and multiple sclerosis patients. Treatment-naive patients with stable or active relapsing-remitting disease fulfilling revised McDonald criteria were used as multiple sclerosis controls. CD8+ TEMRA cells were enriched by FACS, while bulk CD8+ and CD4+ T cells were purified by magnetic negative isolation. Blood was collected in EDTA tubes and processed within 24 hours, with PBMCs isolated through density gradient centrifugation. PBMCs intended for TCR sequencing were cryopreserved in liquid nitrogen and thawed later in a water bath at 37 degrees C. A purity of at least 90% was achieved for sorted or isolated CD4+, CD8+ and CD8+ TEMRA cells. As regards this clonotype: There is no known antigen for this receptor. The record has no base qualities; no much larger clone is one base away.

RNA was extracted with the RNeasy kit and about 0.5 to 1 ug was reverse transcribed using random hexamers. The immunoSEQ multiplex PCR assay, covering 54 Vbeta and 13 Jbeta segments, was used to amplify TCR beta CDR3 regions. PCR amplification bias was corrected by using a synthetic template baseline for primer optimization and computational correction. The paper's data handling went like this. Reads were annotated to V, D and J genes according to IMGT and were analyzed with immunoSEQ Analyzer, with only productive sequences retained. Clonality was computed as one minus Shannon entropy normalized by log2 of the number of productive unique sequences. Public and private clones were assessed among the 100 most prevalent clones of each patient and control. A clone was defined as Susac-specific if it was absent from the healthy and MS cohorts, from some 1,100 published viral clones and from other ImmuneACCESS disease sequences. TCRdb trimmed public reads at Q25 via fastp, called clones via MiXCR and kept in-frame beta chains. Each CDR3 protein appears once, grouped with its most common genes and DNA. The V and J calls shown here were made by TCRdb, not taken from the authors' results. Across this sample there are around 140,000 distinct CDR3 sequences, with approximately 95% seen only once. The biggest ten clones account for around 0.11% of the sample.

At the junction V is shortened by 6 bases and J by 4 bases, with 8 bases in between. The cysteine opens and the phenylalanine closes a CDR3 of 12 amino acids. CDR3 DNA only is kept here, 36 bases in frame from base 1. The germline V gene (reference sequence) gives CDR1 as MNHEY and CDR2 as SMNVEV. The chain joins TRBV27 to TRBJ2-3, with no reliable assignment of the D segment. This sequence was found in a human donor with multiple sclerosis. The source material was CD4+ T cells from PBMCs. The DNA reads as follows: TGTGCCAGCAGGGCGGTCTCAGATACGCAGTATTTT. Its protein is CASRAVSDTQYF.